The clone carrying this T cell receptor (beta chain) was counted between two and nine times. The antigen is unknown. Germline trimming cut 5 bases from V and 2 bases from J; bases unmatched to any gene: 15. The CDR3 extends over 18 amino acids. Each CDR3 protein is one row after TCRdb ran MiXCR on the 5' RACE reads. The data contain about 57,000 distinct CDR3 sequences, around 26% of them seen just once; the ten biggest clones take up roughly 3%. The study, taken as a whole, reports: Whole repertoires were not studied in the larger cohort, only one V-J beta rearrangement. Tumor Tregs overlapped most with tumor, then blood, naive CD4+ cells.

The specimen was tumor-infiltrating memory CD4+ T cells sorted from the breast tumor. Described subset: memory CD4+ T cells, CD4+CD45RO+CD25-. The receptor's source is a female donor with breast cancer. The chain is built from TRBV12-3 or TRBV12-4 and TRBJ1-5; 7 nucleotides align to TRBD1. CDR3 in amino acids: CASSTRQGPDSGNQPQHF. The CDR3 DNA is TGTGCCAGCAGTACCCGACAGGGTCCTGACAGTGGCAATCAGCCCCAGCATTTT.